This TCR beta chain was obtained from a study of blood T cell repertoires in COVID-19. Using immunoSEQ multiplex PCR, the repertoire was profiled, and TCRdb retains in-frame clones only, with some absent. The data show some 220,000 clones, with less than 90% seen just once and 3.1% held by the top ten. From germline, CDR1 is MNHEY and CDR2 SMNVEV (reference sequence). CDR3 length: 16 amino acids. J was trimmed by 3 bases and V by 5 bases; bases with no gene match: 8. The specimen sequenced was PBMCs or T cells enriched from blood (not recorded which). The source of this sequence is a woman between 50 and 59 years old in a cohort exposed to, infected with or recovered from COVID-19 (not recorded which). The rearrangement joins TRBV27 to TRBJ1-3, with 9 bases fitting TRBD1. CDR3 nucleotides: TGTGCCAGCAGTCCAACAGGGGGCGGACATGGAAACACCATATATTTT. Its protein is CASSPTGGGHGNTIYF.